This TCR beta chain is drawn from a study of CXCR3-negative and CXCR3-positive naive CD8 T cells. Findings and limits, study-wide: Much lower diversity was found in memory CD8+ cells, while both naive subsets had comparably high diversity. With respect to TRBV-TRBJ usage, naive CXCR3-negative and CXCR3-positive cells were similar; memory differed. Most assays were run on fresh PBMCs (CXCR3 expression partially decreased after cryopreservation).

Carrying UMI labels, the TRB cDNA libraries were prepared through 5' RACE. Each CDR3 protein gets one entry in TCRdb, which reprocessed the 5' RACE reads and gives no DNA. The table lists about 38,000 distinct CDR3 sequences. With respect to this clonotype: Its specificity is unknown.

Germline-derived CDR1 and CDR2 are LNHDA and SQIVND (reference sequence). The CDR3 is 13 residues long. The clonotype comes from a human donor in good health. Some clones in this sample may be carry-over from other donors' samples. The sequencing sample was made of memory CD8+ T cells from blood. This rearrangement joins TRBV19 to TRBJ2-7; the D gene TCRdb calls, TRBD1, cannot be checked with no DNA. The CDR3 protein is CASQDPLSHEQYF.